These 18 T cell receptor beta chains share one sample of origin, sequenced in a study of blood T cell repertoires in COVID-19. Sequenced by immunoSEQ multiplex PCR; TCRdb stores in-frame clones only, minus some. This table holds 200,000 to 300,000 clones, roughly 86% found once. The material sequenced was PBMCs or T cells enriched from blood (not recorded which). Receptors were obtained from a woman aged 30 to 39 with acute COVID-19.

The chain recombines TRBV27 with TRBJ1-6, with 7 bases that match TRBD1. The CDR3 is 14 residues long. CDR1 and CDR2 from the germline V gene are MNHEY and SMNVEV (reference sequence). The V and J ends lost 6 bases and 1 base, in that order; junction bases with no gene match: 0. The CDR3, as DNA: TGTGCCAGCAGACAGGGGTCCTATAATTCACCCCTCCACTTT. Protein: CASRQGSYNSPLHF.

This rearrangement joins TRBV2 to TRBJ2-2; 10 bases are a match to TRBD2. Per the germline V gene, CDR1 is SNHLY and CDR2 is FYNNEI. The V gene end was trimmed by 0 bases and the J gene end by 6 bases; junction bases not matched to a gene: 10. The CDR3 covers 18 residues. This CDR3 is CASSEALRLAGGSGELFF. The CDR3 nucleotides are TGTGCCAGCAGTGAAGCGCTTCGATTAGCGGGGGGTTCCGGGGAGCTGTTTTTT.

The chain couples TRBV30 to TRBJ1-3; D unclear. CDR1 is GTSNPN, CDR2 SVGIG, per germline (reference sequence). V shed 0 bases and J shed 0 bases, with 9 bases lying between them. The CDR3 consists of 15 residues. This chain's CDR3 is CAWSVPRFSGNTIYF. In DNA, the CDR3 is TGTGCCTGGAGTGTACCGAGATTCTCTGGAAACACCATATATTTT.

This clone was picked up one time. This chain joins TRBV19 and TRBJ1-5, with 8 bases that match TRBD1. The V and J ends lost 4 bases and 6 bases, in that order; junction bases with no gene match: 14. Germline V gene data show CDR1 as LNHDA and CDR2 as SQIVND (reference sequence). The CDR3 runs to 17 residues. The CDR3 DNA reads TGTGCCAGTAGTAACTGGCCCCAGGGGGCTTTTGCTCAGCCCCAGCATTTT. The encoded protein is CASSNWPQGAFAQPQHF.

This rearrangement joins TRBV5-1 to TRBJ1-2; no clear D. The CDR3 loop spans 13 amino acids. V shed 4 bases and J shed 4 bases, with 11 bases lying between them. The germline CDR1 and CDR2 sequences are SGHRS and YFSETQ. CDR3 in amino acids: CASSQNTLYGYTF. The CDR3 region has the DNA TGCGCCAGCAGCCAGAACACCCTCTATGGCTACACCTTC.

The rearrangement joins TRBV5-1 to TRBJ2-1; possible D gene TRBD2, 6 bases. Deletions cut 2 bases from V and 4 bases from J, with 13 bases between. The germline V gene encodes CDR1 SGHRS and CDR2 YFSETQ. The CDR3 is 15 amino acids. The DNA of the CDR3 is TGCGCCAGCAGCTTACAGCCGGGACTGTACAATGAGCAGTTCTTC. Its translation is CASSLQPGLYNEQFF.

The sample holds many counts of this clone. The genes are TRBV2 and TRBJ1-2; 9 bases fit TRBD1. V shed 7 bases, J shed 8 bases, and the junction held 14 bases outside the gene matches. Germline assignment: CDR1 SNHLY and CDR2 FYNNEI. The CDR3 runs to 15 residues. The CDR3 is CASTPEYRTGVGYTF. The CDR3 nucleotides read TGTGCCAGCACCCCAGAATACAGGACAGGGGTCGGCTACACCTTC.

The chain has TRBV5-1 and TRBJ1-4, with TRBD1 identical over 9 bases. J gave up 7 bases and V 3 bases, and 10 bases lay outside the gene matches. The CDR3 length is 16 residues. The germline CDR1 and CDR2 sequences are SGHRS and YFSETQ. DNA for the CDR3: TGCGCCAGCAGCTCTACAACCGGGACAGGGTTTGAAAAACTGTTTTTT. Protein sequence: CASSSTTGTGFEKLFF.

V usage is TRBV5-6 and J usage is TRBJ2-2, with 10 positions matching TRBD2. The V gene's germline CDR1 is SGHDT and CDR2 YYEEEE. The CDR3 consists of 16 residues. With 4 bases clipped from V and 0 bases from J, the junction kept 3 bases outside the gene matches. The CDR3: CASSPLAGANTGELFF. The CDR3 DNA is TGTGCCAGCAGCCCCCTAGCGGGGGCGAACACCGGGGAGCTGTTTTTT.

The V gene is TRBV6-5, the J gene TRBJ1-2, with D hard to call. V lost 10 bases, J lost 1 base, and 13 bases lay in between. The germline V gene encodes CDR1 MNHEY and CDR2 SVGAGI. The CDR3 sequence is 13 residues long. The CDR3 is CANRGGDNYGYTF. CDR3 DNA sequence: TGTGCCAACCGGGGAGGTGATAACTATGGCTACACCTTC.

This clone was detected a few times. CDR3 protein: CASSLEQTNGNTIYF. The CDR3, as DNA: TGTGCCAGCAGCTTAGAGCAGACAAATGGAAACACCATATATTTT. This chain joins TRBV7-9 and TRBJ1-3; D gene unclear. Germline CDR1 SEHNR, CDR2 FQNEAQ (reference sequence). The length of the CDR3 is 15 residues. Trimming pared 1 base from V and 3 bases from J, leaving 10 bases between.

The J gene is TRBJ2-5, the V gene TRBV5-1; 10 bases are a match to TRBD2. The germline gives CDR1 SGHRS, CDR2 YFSETQ. J gave up 2 bases and V 9 bases, and 7 bases lay outside the gene matches. CDR3 size: 14 residues. The CDR3 is CATRTSGAQETQYF. DNA of the CDR3: TGCGCCACCAGGACTAGCGGTGCGCAAGAGACCCAGTACTTC.

Many counts were recorded for this clone. The chain uses TRBV2 and TRBJ2-7; D is ambiguous. Trimming left V 3 bases short and J 0 bases short, with 12 bases between. This CDR3 spans 15 amino acids. Per germline, CDR1 SNHLY and CDR2 FYNNEI. Here the CDR3 DNA reads TGTGCCAGCAGTGATCCTATAAGCCTCTCCTACGAGCAGTACTTC. The encoded protein is CASSDPISLSYEQYF.

The chain links TRBV19 to TRBJ1-1; perhaps TRBD1 as D (5 bases). Trimming left V 5 bases short and J 3 bases short, with 16 bases between. Germline loops: CDR1 LNHDA, CDR2 SQIVND (reference sequence). This CDR3 region has 15 residues. The CDR3 nucleotides read TGTGCCAGTAGTTCCCGACAGACCCCTTACACTGAAGCTTTCTTT. Translated, it gives CASSSRQTPYTEAFF.

This sequence joins TRBV19 and TRBJ1-2, with D perhaps TRBD1 (5 bases). Deletions cut 0 bases from V and 2 bases from J, with 7 bases between. Germline V CDR1 and CDR2: LNHDA, SQIVND (reference sequence). This CDR3 contains 14 residues. The CDR3 loop reads CASSIDAGNYGYTF. CDR3 nucleotides: TGTGCCAGTAGTATAGATGCAGGGAACTATGGCTACACCTTC.

The chain couples TRBV6-5 to TRBJ1-2; 7 positions match TRBD1. Losses at the gene ends were 0 bases for V and 0 bases for J; bases not matched to a gene: 4. From germline, CDR1 is MNHEY and CDR2 SVGAGI. The CDR3 sequence is 16 residues long. The CDR3 spells CASSYSYRGANYGYTF. In DNA form, the CDR3 reads TGTGCCAGCAGTTACTCATACAGGGGAGCTAACTATGGCTACACCTTC.

The V and J genes are TRBV18 and TRBJ2-2, with 9 positions matching TRBD2. V lost 2 bases and J lost 5; bases outside the gene matches: 9. Looked up from germline, CDR1 is KGHSH and CDR2 is LQKENI. The CDR3 has 17 residues. CDR3 bases: TGTGCCAGCTCACCAGATCGGCGGGGGGGCCTGACCGGGGAGCTGTTTTTT. Translating it yields CASSPDRRGGLTGELFF.

This chain uses TRBV3-1 (or the pseudogene TRBV3-2) with TRBJ1-2, with D hard to call. Germline V gene data show CDR1 as LGHDT and CDR2 as YNNKEL (reference sequence). V lost 4 bases to trimming and J lost 3 bases, with 12 bases between them. The CDR3 length is 14 residues. CDR3 region: CASSRGGNYYGYTF. In DNA form, the CDR3 reads TGTGCCAGCAGCCGCGGAGGGAATTACTATGGCTACACCTTC.